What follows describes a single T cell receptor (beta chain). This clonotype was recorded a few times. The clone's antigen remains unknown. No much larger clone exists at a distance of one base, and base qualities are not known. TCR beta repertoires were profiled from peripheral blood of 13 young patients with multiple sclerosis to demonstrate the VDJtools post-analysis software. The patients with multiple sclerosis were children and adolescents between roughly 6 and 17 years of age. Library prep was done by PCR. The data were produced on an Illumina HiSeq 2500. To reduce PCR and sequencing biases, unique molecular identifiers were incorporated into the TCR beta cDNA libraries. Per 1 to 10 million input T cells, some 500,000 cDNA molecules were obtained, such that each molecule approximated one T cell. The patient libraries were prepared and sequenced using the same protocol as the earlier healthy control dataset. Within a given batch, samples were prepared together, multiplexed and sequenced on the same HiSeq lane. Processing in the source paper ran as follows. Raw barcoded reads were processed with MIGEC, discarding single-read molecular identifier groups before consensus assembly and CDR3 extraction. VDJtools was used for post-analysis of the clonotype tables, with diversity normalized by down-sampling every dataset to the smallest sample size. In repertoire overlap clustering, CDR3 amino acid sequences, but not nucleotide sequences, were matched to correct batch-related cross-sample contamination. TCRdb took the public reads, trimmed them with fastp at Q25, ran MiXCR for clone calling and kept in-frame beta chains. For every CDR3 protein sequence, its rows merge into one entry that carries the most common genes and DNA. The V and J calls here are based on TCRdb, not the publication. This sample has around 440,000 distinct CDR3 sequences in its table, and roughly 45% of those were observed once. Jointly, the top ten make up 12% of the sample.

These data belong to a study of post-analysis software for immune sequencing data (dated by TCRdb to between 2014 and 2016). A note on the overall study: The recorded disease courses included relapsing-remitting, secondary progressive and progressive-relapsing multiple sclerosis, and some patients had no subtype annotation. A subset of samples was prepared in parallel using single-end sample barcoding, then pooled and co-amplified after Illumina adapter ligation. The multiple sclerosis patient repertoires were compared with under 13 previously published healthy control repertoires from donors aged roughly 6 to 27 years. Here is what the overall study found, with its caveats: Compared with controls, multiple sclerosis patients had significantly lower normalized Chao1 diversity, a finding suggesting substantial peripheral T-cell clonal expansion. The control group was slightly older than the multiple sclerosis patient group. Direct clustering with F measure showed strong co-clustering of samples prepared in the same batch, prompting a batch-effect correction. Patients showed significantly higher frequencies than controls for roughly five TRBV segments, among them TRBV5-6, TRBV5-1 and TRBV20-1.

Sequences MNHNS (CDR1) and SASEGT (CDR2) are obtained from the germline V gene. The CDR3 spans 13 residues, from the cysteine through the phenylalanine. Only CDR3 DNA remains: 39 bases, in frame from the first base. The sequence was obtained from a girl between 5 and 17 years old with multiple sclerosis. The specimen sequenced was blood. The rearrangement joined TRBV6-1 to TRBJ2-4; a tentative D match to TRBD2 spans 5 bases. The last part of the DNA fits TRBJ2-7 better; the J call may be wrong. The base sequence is TGTGCCAGCAGTGCCCCCATGCGGGACGAGCAGTACTTC. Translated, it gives CASSAPMRDEQYF.